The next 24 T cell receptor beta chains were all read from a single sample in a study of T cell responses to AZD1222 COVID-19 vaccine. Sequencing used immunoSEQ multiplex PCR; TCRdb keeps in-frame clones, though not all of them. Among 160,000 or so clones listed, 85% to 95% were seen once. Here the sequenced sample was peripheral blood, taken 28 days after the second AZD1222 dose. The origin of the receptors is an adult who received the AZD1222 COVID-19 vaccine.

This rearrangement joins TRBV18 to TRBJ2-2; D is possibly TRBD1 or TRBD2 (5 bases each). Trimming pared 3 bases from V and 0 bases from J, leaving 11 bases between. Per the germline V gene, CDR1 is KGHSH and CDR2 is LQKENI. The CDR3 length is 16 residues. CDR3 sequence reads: CASSPRGVPNTGELFF. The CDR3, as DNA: TGTGCCAGCTCACCCCGAGGGGTCCCGAACACCGGGGAGCTGTTTTTT.

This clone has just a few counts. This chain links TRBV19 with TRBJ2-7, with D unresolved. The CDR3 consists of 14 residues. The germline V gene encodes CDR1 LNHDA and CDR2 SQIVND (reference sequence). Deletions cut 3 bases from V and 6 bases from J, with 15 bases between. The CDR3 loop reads CASSISRVGLEQYF. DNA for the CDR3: TGTGCCAGTAGTATTTCAAGGGTAGGTCTCGAGCAGTACTTC.

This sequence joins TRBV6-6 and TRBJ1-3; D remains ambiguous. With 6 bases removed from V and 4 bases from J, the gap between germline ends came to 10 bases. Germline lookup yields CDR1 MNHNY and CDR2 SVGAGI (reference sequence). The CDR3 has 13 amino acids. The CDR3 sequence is CASSGTPGNTIYF. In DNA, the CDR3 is TGTGCCAGCAGCGGAACTCCCGGAAACACCATATATTTT.

DNA for the CDR3: TGTGCCAGCAGTCCGGCCGCAACTAATGAAAAACTGTTTTTT. Protein sequence: CASSPAATNEKLFF. The chain carries TRBV28 and TRBJ1-4; no firm D call. CDR1 and CDR2 from the germline V gene are MDHEN and SYDVKM. The CDR3 contains 14 residues. V was trimmed by 5 bases and J by 0 bases, leaving 7 bases between them. The full variable domain, its missing parts supplied by reference TRBV28 and TRBJ1-4, is DVKVTQSSRYLVKRTGEKVFLECVQDMDHENMFWYRQDPGLGLRLIYFSYDVKMKEKGDIPEGYSVSREKKERFSLILESASTNQTSMYLCASSPAATNEKLFFGSGTQLSVL.

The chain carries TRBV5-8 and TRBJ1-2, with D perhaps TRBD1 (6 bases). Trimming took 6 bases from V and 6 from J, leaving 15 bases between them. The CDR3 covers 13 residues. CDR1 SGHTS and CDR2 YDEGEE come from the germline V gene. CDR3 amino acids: CASTPQGLHGYTF. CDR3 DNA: TGTGCCAGCACCCCACAGGGCCTTCATGGCTACACCTTC.

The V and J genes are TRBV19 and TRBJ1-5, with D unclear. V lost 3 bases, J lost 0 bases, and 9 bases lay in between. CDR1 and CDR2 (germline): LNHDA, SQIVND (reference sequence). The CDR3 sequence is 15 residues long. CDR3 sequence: CASSIRRNSNQPQHF. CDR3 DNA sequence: TGTGCCAGTAGTATTCGAAGGAATAGCAATCAGCCCCAGCATTTT.

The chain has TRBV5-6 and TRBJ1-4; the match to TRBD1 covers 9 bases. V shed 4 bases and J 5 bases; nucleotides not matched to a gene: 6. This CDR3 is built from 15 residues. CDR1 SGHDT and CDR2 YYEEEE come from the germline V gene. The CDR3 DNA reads TGTGCCAGCAGCCTACCGGGACAGGGCAATGAAAAACTGTTTTTT. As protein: CASSLPGQGNEKLFF.

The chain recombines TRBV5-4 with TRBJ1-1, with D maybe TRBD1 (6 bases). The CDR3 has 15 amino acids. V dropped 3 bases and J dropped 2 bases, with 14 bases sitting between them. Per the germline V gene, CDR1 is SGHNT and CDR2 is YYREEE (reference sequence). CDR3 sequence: CASSSQGTLNTEAFF. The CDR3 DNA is TGTGCCAGCAGCTCGCAGGGGACTTTAAACACTGAAGCTTTCTTT.

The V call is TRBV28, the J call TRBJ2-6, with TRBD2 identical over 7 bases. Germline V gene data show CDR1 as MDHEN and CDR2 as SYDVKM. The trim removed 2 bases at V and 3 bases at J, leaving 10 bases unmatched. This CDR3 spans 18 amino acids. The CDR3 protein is CASSLPLGAGVGANVLTF. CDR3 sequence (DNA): TGTGCCAGCAGTTTACCCCTAGGGGCGGGGGTTGGGGCCAACGTCCTGACTTTC.

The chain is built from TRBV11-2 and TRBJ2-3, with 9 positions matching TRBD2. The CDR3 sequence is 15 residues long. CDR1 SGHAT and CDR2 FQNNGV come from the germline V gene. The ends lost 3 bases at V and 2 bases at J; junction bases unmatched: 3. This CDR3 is CASSFAGGHTDTQYF. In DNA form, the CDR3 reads TGTGCCAGCAGCTTTGCGGGAGGGCACACAGATACGCAGTATTTT.

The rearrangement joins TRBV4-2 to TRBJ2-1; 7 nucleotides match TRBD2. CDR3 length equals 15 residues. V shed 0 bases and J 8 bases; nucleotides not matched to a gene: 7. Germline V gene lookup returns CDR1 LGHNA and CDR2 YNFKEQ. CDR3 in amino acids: CASSQERESYHEQFF. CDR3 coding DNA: TGTGCCAGCAGCCAAGAGCGGGAGAGTTACCATGAGCAGTTCTTC.

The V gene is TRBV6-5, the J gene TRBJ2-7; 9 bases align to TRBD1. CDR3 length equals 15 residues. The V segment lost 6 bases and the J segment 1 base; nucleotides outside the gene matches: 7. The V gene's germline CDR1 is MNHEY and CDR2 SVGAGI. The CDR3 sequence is CASSPTGTGSYEQYF. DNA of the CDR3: TGTGCCAGCAGCCCCACCGGGACAGGGTCCTACGAGCAGTACTTC.

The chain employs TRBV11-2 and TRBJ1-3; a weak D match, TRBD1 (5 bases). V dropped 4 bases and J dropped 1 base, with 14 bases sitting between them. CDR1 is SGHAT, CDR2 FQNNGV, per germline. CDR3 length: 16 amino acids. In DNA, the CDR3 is TGTGCCAGCAGCTCCGGGGGTCCCTTTTCTGGAAACACCATATATTTT. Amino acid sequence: CASSSGGPFSGNTIYF.

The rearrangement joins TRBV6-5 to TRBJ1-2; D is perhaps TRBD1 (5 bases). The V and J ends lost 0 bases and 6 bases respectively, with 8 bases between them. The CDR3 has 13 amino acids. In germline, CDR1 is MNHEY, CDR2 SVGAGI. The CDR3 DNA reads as TGTGCCAGCAGTTACTCGGGGGGACATGGCTACACCTTC. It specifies CASSYSGGHGYTF.

The CDR3 nucleotides are TGTGCCAGCAGCCAAGCGACAGGGGGCGACTCGCAGTATTTT. Translating it yields CASSQATGGDSQYF. The V and J genes are TRBV3-1 (or the pseudogene TRBV3-2) and TRBJ2-3; 10 bases are a match to TRBD1. The germline V gene encodes CDR1 LGHDT and CDR2 YNNKEL (reference sequence). The junction had 5 bases not matched to a gene; V was cut back by 1 base and J by 10 bases. The CDR3 contains 14 residues.

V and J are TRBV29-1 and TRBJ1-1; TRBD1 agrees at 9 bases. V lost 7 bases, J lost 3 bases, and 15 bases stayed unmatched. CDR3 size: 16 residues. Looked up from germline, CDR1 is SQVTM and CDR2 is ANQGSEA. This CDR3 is CSARKTPGQGDTEAFF. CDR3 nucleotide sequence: TGCAGCGCCCGCAAAACCCCGGGACAGGGAGACACTGAAGCTTTCTTT.

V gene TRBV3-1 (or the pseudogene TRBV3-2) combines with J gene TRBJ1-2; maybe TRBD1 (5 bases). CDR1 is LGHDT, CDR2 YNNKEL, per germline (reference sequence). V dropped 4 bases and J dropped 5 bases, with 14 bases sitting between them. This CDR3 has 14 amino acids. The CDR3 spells CASSPPGGWYGYTF. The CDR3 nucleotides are TGTGCCAGCAGCCCACCGGGGGGGTGGTATGGCTACACCTTC.

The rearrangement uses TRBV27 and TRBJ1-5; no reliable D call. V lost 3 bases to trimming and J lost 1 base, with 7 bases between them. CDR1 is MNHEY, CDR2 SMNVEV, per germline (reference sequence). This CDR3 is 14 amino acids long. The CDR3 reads CASSLKGSNQPQHF. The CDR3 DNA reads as TGTGCCAGCAGTTTGAAAGGGAGCAATCAGCCCCAGCATTTT.

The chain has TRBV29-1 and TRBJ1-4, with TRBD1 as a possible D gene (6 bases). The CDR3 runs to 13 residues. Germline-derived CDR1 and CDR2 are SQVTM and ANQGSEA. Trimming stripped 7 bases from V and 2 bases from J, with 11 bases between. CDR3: CSAKGQTNEKLFF. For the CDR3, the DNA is TGCAGCGCAAAAGGACAGACTAATGAAAAACTGTTTTTT. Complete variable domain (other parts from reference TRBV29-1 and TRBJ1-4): SAVISQKPSRDICQRGTSLTIQCQVDSQVTMMFWYRQQPGQSLTLIATANQGSEATYESGFVIDKFPISRPNLTFSTLTVSNMSPEDSSIYLCSAKGQTNEKLFFGSGTQLSVL.

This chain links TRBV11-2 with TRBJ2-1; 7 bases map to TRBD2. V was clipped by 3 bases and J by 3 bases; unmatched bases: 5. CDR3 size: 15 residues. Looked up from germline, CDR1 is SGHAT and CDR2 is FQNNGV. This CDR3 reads CASSLRLADYNEQFF. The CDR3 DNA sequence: TGTGCCAGCAGCTTGAGGCTAGCGGACTACAATGAGCAGTTCTTC.

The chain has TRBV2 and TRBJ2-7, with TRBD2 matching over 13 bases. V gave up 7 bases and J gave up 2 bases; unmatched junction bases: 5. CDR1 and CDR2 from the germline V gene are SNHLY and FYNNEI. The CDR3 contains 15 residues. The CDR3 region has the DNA TGTGCCAGCAAGACGGGACTAGCGGGGACCTACGAGCAGTACTTC. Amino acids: CASKTGLAGTYEQYF.

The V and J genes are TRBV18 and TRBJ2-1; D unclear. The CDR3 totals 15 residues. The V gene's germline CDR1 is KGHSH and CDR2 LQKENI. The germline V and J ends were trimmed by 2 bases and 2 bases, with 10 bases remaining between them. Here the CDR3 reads CASSPWVATYNEQFF. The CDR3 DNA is TGTGCCAGCTCACCATGGGTGGCGACCTACAATGAGCAGTTCTTC.

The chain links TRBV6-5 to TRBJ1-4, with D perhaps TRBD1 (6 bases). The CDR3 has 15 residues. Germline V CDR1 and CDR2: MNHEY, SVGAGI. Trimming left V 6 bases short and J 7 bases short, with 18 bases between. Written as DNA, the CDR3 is TGTGCCAGCAGCCCCGAGGGGGGCTTGAGTGAAAAACTGTTTTTT. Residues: CASSPEGGLSEKLFF.

CDR3 sequence (DNA): TGTGCCAGCAGTTTAATAACAGGGGGCGTCGCTGAAGCTTTCTTT. The encoded protein is CASSLITGGVAEAFF. The V gene is TRBV27, the J gene TRBJ1-1, with 9 nucleotides matching TRBD1. The CDR3 covers 15 residues. J was trimmed by 6 bases and V by 2 bases; bases with no gene match: 7. Germline V gene data show CDR1 as MNHEY and CDR2 as SMNVEV (reference sequence).